A few counts support the clone carrying this T cell receptor beta chain. Its cognate antigen is unknown. This sample is drawn from a study of beta chain features in type 1 diabetes. Isolated RNA was reverse transcribed in full, so expressed TCRB transcripts were sequenced. Using immunoSEQ multiplex PCR, the repertoire was profiled, and TCRdb retains in-frame clones only, with some absent. The table shows about 330,000 clones, with more than 9.5% occurring only once. Germline assignment: CDR1 SNHLY and CDR2 FYNNEI. The CDR3 has 14 residues. V lost 5 bases to trimming and J lost 3 bases, with 13 bases between them. Overall study results and limits: For patients and controls alike, PCR might favor shorter templates to the same degree.

CD45RO/CCR7/CD25/CD127/CD95/CD27 sorting isolated CD4+ naive, central memory, regulatory and stem cell-like memory cells. This receptor was identified in a woman aged 30 to 39 in good health. The material sequenced was naive CD4+ T cells from blood. J is TRBJ2-5 and V is TRBV2, with D possibly being TRBD2 (6 bases). Written as DNA, the CDR3 is TGTGCCAGCAGTTCAAGGACTACAGAAGAGACCCAGTACTTC. This translates into CASSSRTTEETQYF. Full variable domain (rest looked up from reference TRBV2 and TRBJ2-5): EPEVTQTPSHQVTQMGQEVILRCVPISNHLYFYWYRQILGQKVEFLVSFYNNEISEKSEIFDDQFSVERPDGSNFTLKIRSTKLEDSAMYFCASSSRTTEETQYFGPGTRLLVL.